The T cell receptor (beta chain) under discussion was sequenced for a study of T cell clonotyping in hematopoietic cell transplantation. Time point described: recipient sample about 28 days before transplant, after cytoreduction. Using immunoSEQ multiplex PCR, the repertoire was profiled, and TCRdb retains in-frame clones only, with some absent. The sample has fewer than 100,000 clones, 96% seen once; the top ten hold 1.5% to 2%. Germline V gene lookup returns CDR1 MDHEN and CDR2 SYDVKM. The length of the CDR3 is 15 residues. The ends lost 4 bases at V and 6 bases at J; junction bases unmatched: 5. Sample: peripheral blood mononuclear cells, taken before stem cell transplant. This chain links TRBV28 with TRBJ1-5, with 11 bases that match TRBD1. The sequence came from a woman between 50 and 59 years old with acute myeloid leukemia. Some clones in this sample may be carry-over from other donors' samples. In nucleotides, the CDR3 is TGTGCCAGCAGTTCAACGGGACAGGGGGGTCAGCCCCAGCATTTT. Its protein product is CASSSTGQGGQPQHF.